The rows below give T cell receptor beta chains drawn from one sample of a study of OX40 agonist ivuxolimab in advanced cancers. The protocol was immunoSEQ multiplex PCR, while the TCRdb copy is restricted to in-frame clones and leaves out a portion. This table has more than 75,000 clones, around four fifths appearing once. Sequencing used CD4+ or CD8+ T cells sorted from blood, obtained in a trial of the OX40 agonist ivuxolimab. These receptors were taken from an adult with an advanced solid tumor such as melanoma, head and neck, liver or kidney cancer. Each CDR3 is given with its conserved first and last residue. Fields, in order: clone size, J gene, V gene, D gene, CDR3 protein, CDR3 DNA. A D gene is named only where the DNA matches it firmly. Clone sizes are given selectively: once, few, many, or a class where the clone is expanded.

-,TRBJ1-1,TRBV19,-,CASSRTEGASEAFF,TGTGCCAGTAGCCGCACCGAAGGCGCCTCCGAAGCTTTCTTT
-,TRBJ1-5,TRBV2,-,CASRRTDNSNQPQHF,TGTGCCAGCAGGAGGACAGACAATAGCAATCAGCCCCAGCATTTT
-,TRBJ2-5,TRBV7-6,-,CASSQEETQYF,TGTGCCAGCAGCCAGGAAGAGACCCAGTACTTC
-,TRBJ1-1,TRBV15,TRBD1,CATSEDRGRSAFF,TGTGCCACCAGCGAAGACAGGGGGAGATCGGCTTTCTTT
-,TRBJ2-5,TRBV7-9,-,CASSFRDRGIGETQYF,TGTGCCAGCAGCTTTAGGGACCGGGGGATAGGGGAGACCCAGTACTTC
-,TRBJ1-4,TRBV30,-,CAWNPVNEKLFF,TGTGCCTGGAACCCCGTTAATGAAAAACTGTTTTTT
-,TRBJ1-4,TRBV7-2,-,CASSLGVSTNEKLFF,TGTGCCAGCAGCTTAGGGGTATCAACTAATGAAAAACTGTTTTTT
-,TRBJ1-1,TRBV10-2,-,CASSESNTEAFF,TGCGCCAGCAGTGAATCGAACACTGAAGCTTTCTTT
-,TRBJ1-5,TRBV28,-,CASSLGSGHQPQHF,TGTGCCAGCAGTTTAGGGTCAGGCCATCAGCCCCAGCATTTT
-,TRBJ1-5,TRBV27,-,CASSLQGAGQPQHF,TGTGCCAGCAGTTTACAGGGTGCTGGGCAGCCCCAGCATTTT
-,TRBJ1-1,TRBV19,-,CASSKGGEAFF,TGTGCCAGTAGTAAGGGGGGTGAAGCTTTCTTT
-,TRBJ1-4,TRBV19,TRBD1,CASRQQGLGEKLFF,TGTGCCAGTAGGCAACAGGGGTTGGGTGAAAAACTGTTTTTT
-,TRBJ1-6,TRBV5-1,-,CASSSAGDNSPLHF,TGCGCCAGCAGCTCCGCAGGGGATAATTCACCCCTCCACTTT
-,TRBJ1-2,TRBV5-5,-,CASSLDGTRGYGYTF,TGTGCCAGCAGCTTAGATGGGACACGGGGCTATGGCTACACCTTC
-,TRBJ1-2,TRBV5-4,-,CASSRGDSLVGGYTF,TGTGCCAGCAGCCGGGGGGACTCCCTAGTGGGGGGCTACACCTTC
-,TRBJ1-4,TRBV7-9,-,CASSLDRDGPIF,TGTGCCAGCAGCTTAGATCGTGACGGACCTATTTTT
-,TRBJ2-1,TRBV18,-,CASSPIDEQFF,TGCGCCAGCTCACCTATTGATGAGCAGTTCTTC
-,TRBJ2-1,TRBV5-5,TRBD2,CASSLAVSGVWNEQFF,TGTGCCAGCAGCTTGGCCGTCAGCGGGGTTTGGAATGAGCAGTTCTTC
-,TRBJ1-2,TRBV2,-,CASRSGANYGYTF,TGTGCCAGCAGATCCGGGGCCAACTATGGCTACACCTTC
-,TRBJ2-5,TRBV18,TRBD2,CASSSQRGGNTETQYF,TGTGCCAGCTCATCACAGCGGGGGGGAAACACGGAGACCCAGTACTTC
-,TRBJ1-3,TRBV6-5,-,CASRPTVSGNTIYF,TGTGCCAGCAGACCGACAGTGTCTGGAAACACCATATATTTT
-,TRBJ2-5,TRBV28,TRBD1,CASSMGSGRGQETQYF,TGTGCCAGCAGCATGGGGAGCGGCAGGGGGCAAGAGACCCAGTACTTC
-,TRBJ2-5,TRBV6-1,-,CASSDMTARRTQYF,TGTGCCAGCAGTGATATGACAGCTCGGAGGACCCAGTACTTC
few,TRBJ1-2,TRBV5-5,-,CASSLNLDYGYTF,TGTGCCAGCAGCTTGAATCTCGACTATGGCTACACCTTC
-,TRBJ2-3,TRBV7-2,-,CASSQRYRDTQYF,TGTGCCAGCAGCCAGAGGTATAGGGATACGCAGTATTTT
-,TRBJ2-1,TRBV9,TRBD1,CASSVASGGSYNEQFF,TGTGCCAGCAGCGTAGCGTCAGGGGGCTCCTACAATGAGCAGTTCTTC
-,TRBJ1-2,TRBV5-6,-,CASFVGPAYFYGYTF,TGTGCCAGCTTCGTTGGTCCAGCCTACTTTTATGGCTACACCTTC
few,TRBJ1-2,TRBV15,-,CATSRESSSNYGYTF,TGTGCCACCAGCAGAGAGAGCTCCTCTAACTATGGCTACACCTTC
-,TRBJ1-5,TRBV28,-,CASSSPITQHF,TGTGCCAGCAGTTCCCCGATAACCCAGCATTTT
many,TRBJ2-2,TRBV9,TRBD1,CASRRDSGTGELFF,TGTGCCAGCAGGAGGGACAGCGGCACCGGGGAGCTGTTTTTT
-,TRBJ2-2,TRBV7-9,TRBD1,CASRKPGQVYTGELFF,TGTGCCAGCAGGAAGCCGGGACAGGTATACACCGGGGAGCTGTTTTTT
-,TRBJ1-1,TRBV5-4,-,CASSWSGGRTEAFF,TGTGCCAGCAGCTGGAGCGGAGGGAGGACTGAAGCTTTCTTT
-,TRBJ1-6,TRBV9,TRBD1,CASSTSDRGNYNSPLHF,TGTGCCAGCAGCACCTCGGACAGGGGGAACTATAATTCACCCCTCCACTTT
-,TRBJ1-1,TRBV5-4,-,CASSSGVPGGNTEAFF,TGTGCCAGCAGCTCTGGGGTCCCGGGCGGGAACACTGAAGCTTTCTTT
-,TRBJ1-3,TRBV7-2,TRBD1,CASSWGQGAGGNTIYF,TGTGCCAGCAGCTGGGGACAGGGGGCGGGTGGAAACACCATATATTTT
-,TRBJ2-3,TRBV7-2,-,CASSSGSDTQYF,TGTGCCAGCAGCTCGGGTTCAGATACGCAGTATTTT
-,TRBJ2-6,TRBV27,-,CASSPFGDGRSSGANVLTF,TGTGCCAGCAGTCCTTTTGGGGACGGAAGAAGCTCTGGGGCCAACGTCCTGACTTTC
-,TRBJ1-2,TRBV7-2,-,CASSRRSSNYGYTF,TGTGCCAGCAGTCGAAGAAGCAGCAACTATGGCTACACCTTC
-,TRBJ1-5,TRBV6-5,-,CASSFLTDSNQPQHF,TGTGCCAGCAGTTTCCTGACCGATAGCAATCAGCCCCAGCATTTT
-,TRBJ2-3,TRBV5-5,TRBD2,CASSPLAGGPGDTQYF,TGTGCCAGCAGCCCACTAGCGGGGGGGCCGGGGGATACGCAGTATTTT
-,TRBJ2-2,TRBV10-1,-,CASSETAGTANTGELFF,TGCGCCAGCAGTGAAACGGCGGGGACCGCGAACACCGGGGAGCTGTTTTTT
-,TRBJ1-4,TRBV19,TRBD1,CASSSPGTVHEKLFF,TGTGCCAGTAGTAGCCCCGGGACAGTACATGAAAAACTGTTTTTT
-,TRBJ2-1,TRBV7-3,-,CASSLTGFNEQFF,TGTGCCAGCAGCTTAACAGGGTTCAATGAGCAGTTCTTC
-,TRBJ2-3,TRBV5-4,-,CASSLRRDSASTDTQYF,TGTGCCAGCAGCTTGAGGAGGGACTCGGCTAGCACAGATACGCAGTATTTT
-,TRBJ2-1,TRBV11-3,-,CASSLNEGAQFF,TGTGCCAGCAGCTTAAATGAGGGAGCCCAGTTCTTC
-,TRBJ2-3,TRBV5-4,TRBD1,CASSFPGQGVTDTQYF,TGTGCCAGCAGCTTCCCTGGACAGGGGGTCACAGATACGCAGTATTTT
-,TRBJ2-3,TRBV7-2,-,CASLLGGVTDTQYF,TGTGCCAGCCTCTTAGGGGGGGTCACAGATACGCAGTATTTT
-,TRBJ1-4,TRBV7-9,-,CASSLPSGGLSNEKLFF,TGTGCCAGCAGCTTACCTTCCGGGGGGCTAAGTAATGAAAAACTGTTTTTT
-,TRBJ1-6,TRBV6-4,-,CASSDSLTSPLHF,TGTGCCAGCAGTGACTCCCTGACCTCACCCCTCCACTTT